These 11 T cell receptor beta chains came from one sample sequenced in a study of immune heterogeneity within non-small cell lung tumors. Bulk tumor gDNA, 600 ng per sample, served as the TCR template. From each primary tumor, several far-apart biopsies were obtained during surgery. The study enrolled patients with untreated, newly diagnosed non-small cell lung cancer who underwent curative surgery. TCR beta CDR3 regions came from multiplex PCR with 32 forward V and 13 reverse J primers. Via MiXCR, TCRdb re-called the multiplex PCR reads, giving one row per CDR3 protein. This table holds some 10,000 distinct CDR3 sequences, 25% to 30% found once. The sample taken for sequencing was lung tumor tissue. The source is a man aged 50 to 59 with non-small cell lung cancer.

A note on this clonotype: This could be a read error, since a much larger clone is one nucleotide away. The chain couples TRBV5-1 to TRBJ1-2; D is possibly TRBD1 (5 bases). Deletions cut 7 bases from V and 4 bases from J, with 14 bases between. This CDR3 region has 13 residues. Germline CDR1 and CDR2: SGHRS and YFSETQ. The CDR3 sequence: CASRPDNSYGYTF. Here the CDR3 DNA reads TGCGCCAGCCGCCCGGACAACTCCTATGGCTACACCTTC.

Details on this clonotype: This clone may be a read error of a much larger clone one base away. Because it lacks the conserved phenylalanine or tryptophan at the end, this CDR3 is likely a read error. The chain recombines TRBV27 with TRBJ1-1, with no clear D. The CDR3 runs to 14 residues. Trimming pared 3 bases from V and 3 bases from J, leaving 11 bases between. Germline values: CDR1 MNHEY, CDR2 SMNVEV (reference sequence). DNA for the CDR3: TGTGCCAGCAGTTTCTCTGGGTTGGACACTGAAGCTTTCCTT. Amino acids: CASSFSGLDTEAFL.

Worth noting for this clonotype: This may be a read error: a much more frequent sequence differs by one nucleotide. The chain uses TRBV11-1 and TRBJ1-2; 7 bases agree with TRBD1. Germline V gene sequence: CDR1 SGHAT, CDR2 FQDESV (reference sequence). The CDR3 is 16 residues long. The CDR3 is CASSLTPGQINYVYTF. CDR3 DNA: TGTGCCAGCAGCTTAACCCCGGGACAGATCAATTATGTCTACACCTTC. The full variable domain, in which reference TRBV11-1 and TRBJ1-2 provide the parts outside the CDR3, is EAEVAQSPRYKITEKSQAVAFWCDPISGHATLYWYRQILGQGPELLVQFQDESVVDDSQLPKDRFSAERLKGVDSTLKIQPAELGDSAMYLCASSLTPGQINYVYTFGSGTRLTVV.

V is TRBV2 and J is TRBJ2-5, with D perhaps TRBD1 (6 bases). This CDR3 has 13 amino acids. Germline CDR1 reads SNHLY; CDR2 reads FYNNEI. The V end was cut by 4 bases, the J end by 7 bases, with 13 bases between. CDR3 DNA: TGTGCCAGCAGTGTGGCGCGAGGGGGGACCCAGTACTTC. Its translation is CASSVARGGTQYF. Together with reference TRBV2 and TRBJ2-5, the CDR3 gives the full variable domain: EPEVTQTPSHQVTQMGQEVILRCVPISNHLYFYWYRQILGQKVEFLVSFYNNEISEKSEIFDDQFSVERPDGSNFTLKIRSTKLEDSAMYFCASSVARGGTQYFGPGTRLLVL.

Many counts were recorded for this clonotype. V and J are TRBV4-1 and TRBJ2-7; the match to TRBD1 covers 7 bases. Losses at the gene ends were 1 base for V and 1 base for J; bases not matched to a gene: 7. The CDR3 is 16 residues long. CDR1 is MGHRA and CDR2 is YSYEKL in the germline V gene. The CDR3 region has the DNA TGCGCCAGCAGCCAAGGGGGACAGCGAACATCCTACGAGCAGTACTTC. This sequence encodes CASSQGGQRTSYEQYF.

A single count supports this clonotype. The chain uses TRBV6-1 and TRBJ2-7; 15 bases fit TRBD2. Germline CDR1 is MNHNS and CDR2 is SASEGT. J gave up 1 base and V 6 bases, and 13 bases lay outside the gene matches. CDR3 length: 19 amino acids. This CDR3 is CASRGSGTSGRSVSYEQYF. CDR3 coding DNA: TGTGCCAGCAGAGGATCCGGGACTAGCGGGAGGTCGGTGTCCTACGAGCAGTACTTC.

The gene calls are TRBV28 and TRBJ2-1; TRBD2 matches 9 bases. Germline V gene data show CDR1 as MDHEN and CDR2 as SYDVKM. The CDR3 runs 19 residues. V dropped 4 bases and J dropped 0; count of bases not matched to a gene: 13. In DNA form, the CDR3 reads TGTGCCAGCAGTTCGAACTACGTATCTAGCGGGAACTCCTACAATGAGCAGTTCTTC. It yields the protein CASSSNYVSSGNSYNEQFF. The variable domain in full, completed from reference TRBV28 and TRBJ2-1, reads DVKVTQSSRYLVKRTGEKVFLECVQDMDHENMFWYRQDPGLGLRLIYFSYDVKMKEKGDIPEGYSVSREKKERFSLILESASTNQTSMYLCASSSNYVSSGNSYNEQFFGPGTRLTVL.

By sample share, this clonotype is large (0.1 to 1%). This sequence joins TRBV11-1 and TRBJ2-7; 9 nucleotides match TRBD2. The CDR3 spans 14 residues. Trimming cost V 1 base and J 8 bases; bases outside gene matches: 6. CDR1 is SGHAT, CDR2 FQDESV, per germline (reference sequence). The CDR3 DNA reads as TGTGCCAGCAGCTTAGAGACTAGCGGCCGACAGCAGTACTTC. Translated: CASSLETSGRQQYF.

The chain has TRBV7-8 and TRBJ1-5, with TRBD1 as a possible D gene (5 bases). V shed 7 bases and J shed 0 bases, with 28 bases lying between them. Germline V lookup: CDR1 SGHVS, CDR2 FQNEAQ. This CDR3 has 20 residues. The CDR3 reads CASNPSGGARGTYSNQPQHF. The DNA for the CDR3 is TGTGCCAGCAACCCCTCGGGCGGGGCACGGGGAACCTATAGCAATCAGCCCCAGCATTTT.

This clonotype counts as medium-sized (0.01 to 0.1%). The chain recombines TRBV6-1 with TRBJ2-7; 7 positions match TRBD1. The CDR3 is 14 amino acids. Germline V gives CDR1 MNHNS, CDR2 SASEGT. V shed 6 bases and J 4 bases; nucleotides not matched to a gene: 9. This chain's CDR3 is CASRKPGQLYEQYF. Here the CDR3 DNA reads TGTGCCAGCAGGAAACCGGGACAGTTGTACGAGCAGTACTTC.

This clonotype was detected only a few times. V gene TRBV4-2 combines with J gene TRBJ2-3, with a possible D match to TRBD2 (5 bases). With 1 base removed from V and 0 bases from J, the gap between germline ends came to 17 bases. The length of the CDR3 is 18 residues. The V gene's germline CDR1 is LGHNA and CDR2 YNFKEQ. The CDR3 loop is CASSQGNRTFSSTDTQYF. As DNA, the CDR3 is TGTGCCAGCAGCCAAGGAAATAGGACTTTTAGTAGCACAGATACGCAGTATTTT.